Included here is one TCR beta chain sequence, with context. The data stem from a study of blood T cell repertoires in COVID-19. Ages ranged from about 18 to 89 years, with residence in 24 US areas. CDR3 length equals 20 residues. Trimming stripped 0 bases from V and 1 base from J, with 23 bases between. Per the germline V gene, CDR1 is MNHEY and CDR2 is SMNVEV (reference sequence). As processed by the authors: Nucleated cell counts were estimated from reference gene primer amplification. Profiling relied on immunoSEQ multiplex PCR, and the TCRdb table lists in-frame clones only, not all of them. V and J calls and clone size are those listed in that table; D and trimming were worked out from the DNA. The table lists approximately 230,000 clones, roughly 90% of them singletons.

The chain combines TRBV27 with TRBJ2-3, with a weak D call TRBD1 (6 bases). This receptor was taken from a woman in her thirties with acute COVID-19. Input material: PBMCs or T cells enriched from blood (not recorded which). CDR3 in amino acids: CASSLSPDRTARRGTDTQYF. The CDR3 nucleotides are TGTGCCAGCAGTTTATCGCCCGACCGGACAGCCCGACGGGGCACAGATACGCAGTATTTT.